This T cell receptor (beta chain) came from a study of radiation and T cells in renal cell carcinoma. V trimming: 1 base; J trimming: 4 bases; junction bases outside the gene matches: 9. The CDR3 sequence is 19 residues long. Germline assignment: CDR1 SEHNR and CDR2 FQNEAQ (reference sequence). The table came from immunoSEQ multiplex PCR; TCRdb's copy has only in-frame clones and leaves some out. The sample shows about 150,000 clones, roughly 86% of them seen only once. Time point in this sample: blood 2 weeks post-SBRT. Treatment here: 15 Gy SBRT to primary tumor, nephrectomy 4 weeks later. Whole-study results and caveats: Without pretreatment biopsies, baseline tumor clonotype presence was undetermined.

In this sample, this clone turned up a few times. Antigen unknown. The TCR sequence derives from a woman between 50 and 59 years old with renal cell carcinoma. This rearrangement joins TRBV7-9 to TRBJ2-1; 14 nucleotides align to TRBD2. The material was blood, obtained from a patient whose treatment included radiotherapy and nephrectomy. The CDR3 DNA reads as TGTGCCAGCAGCTTAGAGAGACCCGGGACTAGCGGGGGATACAATGAGCAGTTCTTC. Its translation is CASSLERPGTSGGYNEQFF.